Below are 25 T cell receptor beta chains sequenced from a single sample in a study of T cell repertoires in cytomegalovirus infection. TCRdb used MiXCR to reprocess the reads, holding one entry per CDR3 protein. The sample yields around 200,000 distinct CDR3 sequences, 15% to 20% seen once. The specimen was CD8+ T cells from PBMCs. Receptors originate from a human donor in good health (CMV status not recorded). Some clones in this sample may be carry-over from other donors' samples.

In this sample, this clonotype turned up a few times. This sequence joins TRBV14 and TRBJ2-7; TRBD2 is a possible D gene (6 bases). Germline V gene sequence: CDR1 SGHDN, CDR2 FVKESK. The V and J ends lost 3 bases and 3 bases respectively, with 12 bases between them. This CDR3 region has 14 residues. CDR3 sequence: CASSHWGDDYEQYF. Written as DNA, the CDR3 is TGTGCCAGCAGCCATTGGGGGGATGACTACGAGCAGTACTTC.

This rearrangement joins TRBV11-1 to TRBJ2-1, with TRBD1 matching 8 bases. V was clipped by 1 base and J by 6 bases; unmatched bases: 5. The germline V gene encodes CDR1 SGHAT and CDR2 FQDESV (reference sequence). CDR3 length: 15 residues. CDR3 bases: TGTGCCAGCAGCTTAGAAGAGACAGGGGTCAATGAGCAGTTCTTC. Protein: CASSLEETGVNEQFF. Full variable domain (remainder filled in from reference TRBV11-1 and TRBJ2-1): EAEVAQSPRYKITEKSQAVAFWCDPISGHATLYWYRQILGQGPELLVQFQDESVVDDSQLPKDRFSAERLKGVDSTLKIQPAELGDSAMYLCASSLEETGVNEQFFGPGTRLTVL.

This clonotype came up a few times. This rearrangement joins TRBV4-1 to TRBJ2-5; TRBD1 or TRBD2 may be the D gene (5 bases each). The V and J ends lost 4 bases and 5 bases respectively, with 14 bases between them. Germline V lookup: CDR1 MGHRA, CDR2 YSYEKL. The CDR3 is 14 amino acids. The CDR3, as DNA: TGCGCCAGCAGCCTTGGGACGGATGGGGAGACCCAGTACTTC. It encodes CASSLGTDGETQYF.

The table lists this clonotype with a few counts. The rearrangement joins TRBV11-2 to TRBJ2-5, with D perhaps matching TRBD2 (6 bases). The germline CDR1 and CDR2 sequences are SGHAT and FQNNGV. V lost 0 bases, J lost 1 base, and 15 bases lay in between. The length of the CDR3 is 17 residues. CDR3 bases: TGTGCCAGCAGCTTAGATCGGGGAGGAAGCCGCCAAGAGACCCAGTACTTC. It is translated as CASSLDRGGSRQETQYF.

This clonotype was counted between two and nine times. This rearrangement joins TRBV12-3 or TRBV12-4 to TRBJ2-2; perhaps TRBD1 as D (5 bases). Trimming removed 6 bases from V and 0 bases from J, with 17 bases in between. This CDR3 comprises 17 residues. The DNA for the CDR3 is TGTGCCAGCAGCTTTCCATCGACAGCGCCGAACACCGGGGAGCTGTTTTTT. Amino acids: CASSFPSTAPNTGELFF.

This clonotype was counted only a few times. The chain combines TRBV6-5 with TRBJ2-5, with D perhaps TRBD2 (7 bases). The CDR3 length is 14 residues. Per the germline V gene, CDR1 is MNHEY and CDR2 is SVGAGI. Trimming pared 5 bases from V and 3 bases from J, leaving 13 bases between. The CDR3 DNA sequence: TGTGCCAGCAGTACCGGAGGGGGGGAAGAGACCCAGTACTTC. This encodes CASSTGGGEETQYF.

This clonotype was counted ten times or more. V is TRBV12-3 or TRBV12-4 and J is TRBJ1-5; D possibly corresponds to TRBD1 (5 bases). The CDR3 runs 14 residues. Trimming shortened V by 2 bases and J by 3 bases, and 8 bases separated the two germline ends. CDR3 nucleotide sequence: TGTGCCAGCAGTTTAAAGGGGTACAATCAGCCCCAGCATTTT. Translation gives CASSLKGYNQPQHF.

Only a few counts were recorded for this clonotype. The chain combines TRBV7-8 with TRBJ2-3; D may be TRBD1 (5 bases). The CDR3 has 13 residues. Germline V gives CDR1 SGHVS, CDR2 FQNEAQ. Trimming shortened V by 7 bases and J by 5 bases, and 13 bases separated the two germline ends. In DNA, the CDR3 is TGTGCCAGCAAGGCAGGGTTAGAAGATACGCAGTATTTT. This gives the protein CASKAGLEDTQYF.

This clonotype occurred a few times. CDR3 protein: CASSTEGTRFSSTDTQYF. DNA of the CDR3: TGTGCCAGCAGCACCGAAGGGACTAGATTTTCTAGCACAGATACGCAGTATTTT. This chain links TRBV7-9 with TRBJ2-3; 8 nucleotides line up with TRBD2. This CDR3 is 18 amino acids long. V lost 5 bases and J lost 0; bases outside the gene matches: 13. The germline CDR1 and CDR2 sequences are SEHNR and FQNEAQ (reference sequence).

This chain joins TRBV25-1 and TRBJ2-1, with 13 bases that match TRBD2. This CDR3 comprises 18 residues. Germline V gene sequence: CDR1 MGHDK, CDR2 SYGVNS. With V trimmed by 4 bases and J by 2 bases, 8 bases remained unmatched. CDR3 region: CASSGSTSGGMPYNEQFF. DNA of the CDR3: TGTGCCAGCAGTGGGTCGACTAGCGGGGGGATGCCCTACAATGAGCAGTTCTTC.

This chain links TRBV6-8 with TRBJ2-1; 8 nucleotides match TRBD2. The CDR3 is 15 residues long. Germline lookup yields CDR1 MNHGY and CDR2 SAAAGT. Trimming cost V 4 bases and J 5 bases; bases outside gene matches: 7. The CDR3 nucleotides read TGTGCCAGCAGTTTACCGGGACTAGGGGACAATGAGCAGTTCTTC. Protein sequence: CASSLPGLGDNEQFF.

The chain carries TRBV7-6 and TRBJ2-1; either TRBD1 or TRBD2 may fit D (6 bases each). From germline, CDR1 is SGHVS and CDR2 FNYEAQ. CDR3 size: 17 residues. The germline V and J ends were trimmed by 7 bases and 2 bases, with 21 bases remaining between them. The CDR3 here is CASTKFRPGDTYNEQFF. The CDR3 DNA sequence: TGTGCCAGCACCAAATTTCGTCCGGGGGACACCTACAATGAGCAGTTCTTC. Full variable domain (missing parts from reference TRBV7-6 and TRBJ2-1): GAGVSQSPRYKVTKRGQDVALRCDPISGHVSLYWYRQALGQGPEFLTYFNYEAQQDKSGLPNDRFSAERPEGSISTLTIQRTEQRDSAMYRCASTKFRPGDTYNEQFFGPGTRLTVL.

The rearrangement joins TRBV11-2 to TRBJ2-2, with TRBD1 matching 8 bases. Germline CDR1 is SGHAT and CDR2 is FQNNGV. Losses at the gene ends were 6 bases for V and 3 bases for J; bases not matched to a gene: 18. The CDR3 spans 19 residues. Written as DNA, the CDR3 is TGTGCCAGCAGGCAGCTTTGGGGTCGGGAGACAGGGGACACCGGGGAGCTGTTTTTT. As protein: CASRQLWGRETGDTGELFF.

This clonotype was counted only a few times. CDR3 nucleotides: TGTGCCAGTACCCGAGAAGGGTTGAACACTGAAGCTTTCTTT. Its translation: CASTREGLNTEAFF. The chain recombines TRBV19 with TRBJ1-1; D call uncertain. Germline-derived CDR1 and CDR2 are LNHDA and SQIVND (reference sequence). Between the trimmed V and J ends, which lost 7 bases and 0 bases, there was a span of 12 bases. The CDR3 is 14 amino acids.

The chain has TRBV7-3 and TRBJ2-1, with D possibly matching TRBD2 (6 bases). The CDR3 runs to 15 residues. V dropped 5 bases and J dropped 4 bases, with 15 bases sitting between them. The germline V gene has CDR1 SGHTA and CDR2 FQGTGA. CDR3 in amino acids: CASSPAGTPYNEQFF. The CDR3 DNA reads TGTGCCAGCAGCCCCGCCGGGACTCCTTACAATGAGCAGTTCTTC.

This clonotype showed up just a few times. The V call is TRBV7-9, the J call TRBJ2-1, with TRBD1 identical over 7 bases. This CDR3 comprises 15 residues. The V gene's germline CDR1 is SEHNR and CDR2 FQNEAQ (reference sequence). V trimming: 4 bases; J trimming: 6 bases; junction bases outside the gene matches: 9. CDR3 bases: TGTGCCAGCAGCTCCTCAGAGACAGGGCCCAATGAGCAGTTCTTC. It codes for CASSSSETGPNEQFF.

This clonotype was recorded a few times. The chain is built from TRBV6-2 or TRBV6-3 and TRBJ2-2; D remains unclear. Trimming took off 0 bases at V and 9 bases at J, with 5 bases between the two ends. Germline V gene lookup returns CDR1 MNHEY and CDR2 SVGEGT. The CDR3 covers 12 residues. CDR3 DNA: TGTGCCAGCAGTTACTCCCCCCGGGAGCTGTTTTTT. This translates into CASSYSPRELFF.

This clonotype occurred a few times. This chain uses TRBV5-6 with TRBJ1-1; D is uncertain. V was pared by 1 base and J by 0 bases, with 10 bases between. The CDR3 has 15 amino acids. Per the germline V gene, CDR1 is SGHDT and CDR2 is YYEEEE. CDR3 in DNA: TGTGCCAGCAGCTTGTTCAGGCAGTTGAACACTGAAGCTTTCTTT. Translating it yields CASSLFRQLNTEAFF.

The CDR3 nucleotides are TGTGCCAGCAGTTACTCCCGGGTCAGGGGAACCTACGAGCAGTACTTC. The encoded protein is CASSYSRVRGTYEQYF. V and J are TRBV6-5 and TRBJ2-7, with D maybe TRBD1 (6 bases). CDR3 length equals 16 residues. The V gene lost 0 bases and the J gene lost 2 bases, with 14 bases spanning the gap. Germline V gives CDR1 MNHEY, CDR2 SVGAGI.

This clonotype was seen a few times. The chain recombines TRBV28 with TRBJ2-5; the D gene could be TRBD1 or TRBD2 (5 bases each). This CDR3 region has 15 residues. CDR1 MDHEN and CDR2 SYDVKM come from the germline V gene. Between the trimmed V and J ends, which lost 4 bases and 3 bases, there was a span of 15 bases. The DNA for the CDR3 is TGTGCCAGCAGTTCTCCTCGGGACGGAGAAGAGACCCAGTACTTC. Its translation is CASSSPRDGEETQYF.

This chain connects TRBV6-1 to TRBJ1-6, with a weak D call TRBD1 (5 bases). Looked up from germline, CDR1 is MNHNS and CDR2 is SASEGT. Between the trimmed V and J ends, which lost 5 bases and 6 bases, there was a span of 11 bases. This CDR3 spans 14 amino acids. CDR3 in DNA: TGTGCCAGCAGTAAGCGAGGGGCTAATTCACCCCTCCACTTT. This sequence encodes CASSKRGANSPLHF.

This clonotype was seen ten or more times. The V and J genes are TRBV7-2 and TRBJ2-3; no clear D. Germline V gene sequence: CDR1 SGHTA, CDR2 FQGNSA. The CDR3 is 15 residues long. V lost 4 bases and J lost 6, with 17 bases in between. The CDR3 reads CASSSNLRQIDTQYF. The DNA of the CDR3 is TGTGCCAGCAGCTCGAACCTACGGCAAATCGATACGCAGTATTTT.

This clonotype occurred a few times. The chain combines TRBV6-1 with TRBJ2-1, with D maybe TRBD2 (5 bases). The V end was cut by 5 bases, the J end by 0 bases, with 11 bases between. Germline lookup yields CDR1 MNHNS and CDR2 SASEGT. This CDR3 region has 15 residues. The CDR3 coding sequence is TGTGCCAGCAGTTGGGAGCGCTTCTCCTACAATGAGCAGTTCTTC. Translation: CASSWERFSYNEQFF.

The table lists this clonotype with a few counts. The J gene is TRBJ1-4, the V gene TRBV7-6; TRBD1 might be the D (5 bases). Germline values: CDR1 SGHVS, CDR2 FNYEAQ. This CDR3 region has 15 residues. V gave up 5 bases and J gave up 8 bases, with 18 bases separating them. CDR3 amino acids: CASSPTGTLEEKLFF. CDR3 nucleotide sequence: TGTGCCAGCAGCCCGACCGGGACTTTGGAAGAAAAACTGTTTTTT.

The chain combines TRBV14 with TRBJ2-3, with a tentative D call TRBD1 (5 bases). In germline, CDR1 is SGHDN, CDR2 FVKESK. CDR3 length: 12 amino acids. Trimming pared 5 bases from V and 5 bases from J, leaving 8 bases between. CDR3 sequence: CASSARGDTQYF. The CDR3 DNA reads as TGTGCCAGCAGCGCTAGGGGAGATACGCAGTATTTT.